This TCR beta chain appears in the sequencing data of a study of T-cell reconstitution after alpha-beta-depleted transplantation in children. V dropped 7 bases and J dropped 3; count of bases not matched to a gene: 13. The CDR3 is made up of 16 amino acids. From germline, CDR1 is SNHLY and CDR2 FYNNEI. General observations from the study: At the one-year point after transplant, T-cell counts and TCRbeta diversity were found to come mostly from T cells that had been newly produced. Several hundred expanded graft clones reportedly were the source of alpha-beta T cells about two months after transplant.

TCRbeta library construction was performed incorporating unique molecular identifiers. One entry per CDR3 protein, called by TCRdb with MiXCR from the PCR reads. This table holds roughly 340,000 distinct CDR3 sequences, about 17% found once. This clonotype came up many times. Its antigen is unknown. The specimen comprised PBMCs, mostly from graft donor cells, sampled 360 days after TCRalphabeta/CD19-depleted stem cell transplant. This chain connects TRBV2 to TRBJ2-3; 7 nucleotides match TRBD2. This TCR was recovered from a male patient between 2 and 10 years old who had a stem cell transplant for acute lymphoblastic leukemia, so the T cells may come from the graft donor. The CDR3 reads CASKEVAGALTDTQYF. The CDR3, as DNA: TGTGCCAGCAAGGAGGTGGCGGGAGCCTTGACAGATACGCAGTATTTT.